Below, one T cell receptor beta chain is given with its context. V was pared by 8 bases and J by 2 bases, with 10 bases between. The germline V gene has CDR1 MNHEY and CDR2 SVGAGI. The CDR3 sequence is 14 residues long. This entry belongs to a study of blood T cell repertoires in COVID-19. Study background: COVID-19 samples collected from the United States, Italy and Spain covered acute and convalescent phases. Sources were T cells, B-cell-depleted T cells, or PBMCs; the material itself was cDNA or gDNA.

Method: immunoSEQ multiplex PCR; TCRdb's copy keeps in-frame clones and lacks some. The repertoire consists of about 100,000 clones, with around 85% occurring once and the leading ten covering approximately 3.6%. J is TRBJ1-6 and V is TRBV6-5; D not resolved. The sequence was obtained from a woman aged 80 or over with active or convalescent COVID-19. The sample taken for sequencing was peripheral blood. The DNA for the CDR3 is TGTGCCAGCTCCAGAACAGCCTATAATTCACCCCTCCACTTT. This codes for CASSRTAYNSPLHF.